Presented here are 16 T cell receptor beta chains from one specimen sequenced in a study of CD8 T cells in acute hepatitis C reinfection. Method: immunoSEQ multiplex PCR; TCRdb's copy keeps in-frame clones and lacks some. The repertoire has 30,000 to 45,000 clones, 80% to 90% of them found once; the top ten carry approximately 11%. Time point indicated: naive CD8 control sorted from an acute-time-point sample. Sequencing was carried out using naive CD8+ T cells from PBMCs. These TCRs come from a woman under 30 who spontaneously cleared hepatitis C infection.

The chain employs TRBV12-5 and TRBJ2-7, with 10 positions matching TRBD2. Germline assignment: CDR1 LGHNT and CDR2 FRNRAP. The CDR3 consists of 19 residues. V trimming: 3 bases; J trimming: 0 bases; junction bases outside the gene matches: 14. The CDR3 loop reads CASGFYRGRGLADSYEQYF. Here the CDR3 DNA reads TGTGCTAGTGGTTTCTACAGGGGACGAGGACTAGCGGACTCCTACGAGCAGTACTTC.

As regards this clone: Other DNA sequences of this sample code for an identical CDR3. The chain links TRBV10-3 to TRBJ2-7; no clear D. The CDR3 length is 13 residues. The V gene lost 2 bases and the J gene lost 2 bases, with 7 bases spanning the gap. The germline V gene has CDR1 ENHRY and CDR2 SYGVKD. CDR3 residues: CAISEQGAYEQYF. The CDR3 region has the DNA TGTGCCATCAGTGAGCAAGGTGCCTACGAGCAGTACTTC.

The rearrangement links TRBV9 to TRBJ1-2; D may be TRBD1 (5 bases). Trimming removed 4 bases from V and 4 bases from J, with 20 bases in between. The CDR3 contains 16 residues. The germline V gene has CDR1 SGDLS and CDR2 YYNGEE. CDR3 sequence (DNA): TGTGCCAGCAGCCTCTCTCGCGCTCAGGGTGGCTATGGCTACACCTTC. It is translated as CASSLSRAQGGYGYTF.

The genes are TRBV7-6 and TRBJ2-7, with 8 positions matching TRBD2. Unmatched junction bases numbered 13, after V lost 4 bases and J lost 2 bases. Per the germline V gene, CDR1 is SGHVS and CDR2 is FNYEAQ. The CDR3 loop spans 17 amino acids. This CDR3 is CASSSHRREGQTYEQYF. Written as DNA, the CDR3 is TGTGCCAGCAGCTCCCACCGCCGGGAGGGACAAACCTACGAGCAGTACTTC.

V is TRBV5-6 and J is TRBJ2-7, with D hard to call. This CDR3 spans 13 amino acids. V was pared by 4 bases and J by 4 bases, with 12 bases between. Germline V lookup: CDR1 SGHDT, CDR2 YYEEEE. CDR3 coding DNA: TGTGCCAGCAGCGCCCAGACCCCGTACGAGCAGTACTTC. Translating gives CASSAQTPYEQYF.

This clone was seen once. This rearrangement joins TRBV6-5 to TRBJ1-1, with TRBD1 as a possible D gene (5 bases). The CDR3 sequence is 14 residues long. Trimming pared 2 bases from V and 4 bases from J, leaving 11 bases between. Germline CDR1 reads MNHEY; CDR2 reads SVGAGI. CDR3 coding DNA: TGTGCCAGCAGTTACGGGACTCCGCCCACTGAAGCTTTCTTT. Protein product: CASSYGTPPTEAFF.

V gene TRBV5-1 combines with J gene TRBJ2-1; 8 nucleotides match TRBD1. V was clipped by 3 bases and J by 1 base; unmatched bases: 6. The CDR3 sequence is 16 residues long. CDR1 and CDR2 from the germline V gene are SGHRS and YFSETQ. This chain's CDR3 is CASSWPQGASYNEQFF. The CDR3, as DNA: TGCGCCAGCAGCTGGCCCCAGGGGGCTTCCTACAATGAGCAGTTCTTC.

The chain uses TRBV11-2 and TRBJ2-1; no definite D call. CDR3 size: 16 residues. V was shortened by 0 bases and J by 0 bases, with 9 bases between the two germline ends. Germline CDR1 reads SGHAT; CDR2 reads FQNNGV. The CDR3 DNA follows: TGTGCCAGCAGCTTAGAGTCGTGGGGCTCCTACAATGAGCAGTTCTTC. Amino acid sequence: CASSLESWGSYNEQFF.

The chain recombines TRBV7-2 with TRBJ2-3; TRBD2 might be the D (5 bases). From germline, CDR1 is SGHTA and CDR2 FQGNSA. The CDR3 has 13 amino acids. The V gene lost 7 bases and the J gene lost 4 bases, with 12 bases spanning the gap. The CDR3 here is CASTHAGADTQYF. CDR3 in DNA: TGTGCCAGCACTCACGCGGGCGCAGATACGCAGTATTTT.

The rearrangement links TRBV7-2 to TRBJ2-7, with 8 positions matching TRBD2. Germline trimming cut 6 bases from V and 2 bases from J; bases unmatched to any gene: 9. Germline V gene lookup returns CDR1 SGHTA and CDR2 FQGNSA. The CDR3 length is 15 residues. CDR3 nucleotides: TGTGCCAGCAGATCATTCGGGGGGGGAGCCTACGAGCAGTACTTC. Translation gives CASRSFGGGAYEQYF. Drawing the rest from reference TRBV7-2 and TRBJ2-7, the complete variable domain is GAGVSQSPSNKVTEKGKDVELRCDPISGHTALYWYRQSLGQGLEFLIYFQGNSAPDKSGLPSDRFSAERTGGSVSTLTIQRTQQEDSAVYLCASRSFGGGAYEQYFGPGTRLTVT.

The CDR3 region is CSVGPVGGNIQYF. In DNA, the CDR3 is TGCAGCGTTGGACCGGTTGGGGGAAACATTCAGTACTTC. The chain couples TRBV29-1 to TRBJ2-4, with D perhaps assigned TRBD1 or TRBD2 (5 bases each). V was clipped by 4 bases and J by 6 bases, with 13 bases between them. The CDR3 loop spans 13 amino acids. Germline CDR1 is SQVTM and CDR2 is ANQGSEA.

V gene TRBV13 combines with J gene TRBJ2-5, with a possible D match to TRBD2 (6 bases). The CDR3 loop spans 15 amino acids. Looked up from germline, CDR1 is PRHDT and CDR2 is FYEKMQ (reference sequence). Trimming cost V 5 bases and J 5 bases, with 18 bases left between them. In DNA form, the CDR3 reads TGTGCCAGCAGCAGAACGGGGCCCCGGGAGGAGACCCAGTACTTC. Translated, it gives CASSRTGPREETQYF. Combining the CDR3 with reference TRBV13 and TRBJ2-5 gives the whole variable domain AAGVIQSPRHLIKEKRETATLKCYPIPRHDTVYWYQQGPGQDPQFLISFYEKMQSDKGSIPDRFSAQQFSDYHSELNMSSLELGDSALYFCASSRTGPREETQYFGPGTRLLVL.

The CDR3 loop reads CATSRGRGTDTNYGYTF. DNA of the CDR3: TGTGCCACCAGCAGAGGCCGCGGGACAGATACTAACTATGGCTACACCTTC. This sequence joins TRBV15 and TRBJ1-2, with 7 bases identical to TRBD1. Germline-derived CDR1 and CDR2 are LNHNV and YYDKDF (reference sequence). V was pared by 1 base and J by 0 bases, with 8 bases of the junction left unmatched. The CDR3 consists of 17 residues.

The chain links TRBV7-9 to TRBJ2-4; the D gene could be TRBD1 or TRBD2 (6 bases each). This CDR3 contains 18 residues. V lost 5 bases and J lost 5, with 25 bases in between. Germline V lookup: CDR1 SEHNR, CDR2 FQNEAQ (reference sequence). CDR3 region: CASSPPLNRRGVQNIQYF. As DNA, the CDR3 is TGTGCCAGCAGCCCCCCCCTGAACAGAAGGGGGGTCCAAAACATTCAGTACTTC.

The CDR3: CASRWDRVNTEAFF. The CDR3 nucleotides read TGCGCCAGCAGATGGGACAGGGTGAACACTGAAGCTTTCTTT. This rearrangement joins TRBV4-1 to TRBJ1-1; 9 bases agree with TRBD1. Germline values: CDR1 MGHRA, CDR2 YSYEKL. Trimming removed 6 bases from V and 0 bases from J; junction bases left unmatched: 2. The CDR3 consists of 14 residues.

For the CDR3, the DNA is TGTGCCAGCAGTTTAAGACAGACTAGCAGATTCTCCTACGAGCAGTACTTC. Translation gives CASSLRQTSRFSYEQYF. This chain joins TRBV27 and TRBJ2-7, with 7 bases lining up with TRBD2. CDR1 and CDR2 (germline): MNHEY, SMNVEV (reference sequence). The V segment lost 2 bases and the J segment 0 bases; nucleotides outside the gene matches: 10. The CDR3 loop spans 17 amino acids.